A single sample gave rise to the 20 T cell receptor beta chains below, sequenced in a study of T cells in Graves' hyperthyroidism and ophthalmopathy. RNA transcripts gave rise to amplified TCR beta CDR3 regions. With the HTBI primer set, the TCR CDR3 went through a first round of RT-PCR. TCRdb re-called the multiplex PCR reads through MiXCR, storing one row per CDR3 protein. The data contain 350,000 to 500,000 distinct CDR3 sequences, approximately 13% of them singletons. Sample: blood. The receptors were sampled from a young woman with Graves' hyperthyroidism.

The chain has TRBV4-3 and TRBJ1-1; no reliable D call. Germline assignment: CDR1 LGHNA and CDR2 YSLEER. This CDR3 is 16 amino acids long. V lost 0 bases and J 1 base, leaving 12 bases between the germline ends. The CDR3 bases are TGCGCCAGCAGCCAAGATGTGGGCTTCTGGAACACTGAAGCTTTCTTT. Its protein product is CASSQDVGFWNTEAFF.

At least ten counts were recorded for this clonotype. V usage is TRBV6-1 and J usage is TRBJ2-7; 7 positions match TRBD1. The length of the CDR3 is 13 residues. From germline, CDR1 is MNHNS and CDR2 SASEGT. The V segment lost 6 bases and the J segment 3 bases; nucleotides outside the gene matches: 5. The CDR3 region has the DNA TGTGCCAGCAGGGCAGGGGGAGTCTACGAGCAGTACTTC. Encoded protein: CASRAGGVYEQYF.

This rearrangement joins TRBV9 to TRBJ2-2; D unclear. Germline V gene data show CDR1 as SGDLS and CDR2 as YYNGEE. The CDR3 has 12 residues. V was shortened by 3 bases and J by 5 bases, with 5 bases between the two germline ends. This CDR3 reads CASSAITGELFF. As DNA, the CDR3 is TGTGCCAGCAGCGCGATAACCGGGGAGCTGTTTTTT.

This clonotype was counted ten times or more. The chain has TRBV28 and TRBJ1-1; D unclear. Trimming stripped 3 bases from V and 8 bases from J, with 13 bases between. Looked up from germline, CDR1 is MDHEN and CDR2 is SYDVKM. The CDR3 extends over 13 amino acids. Here the CDR3 reads CASSLSAALEAFF. CDR3 nucleotide sequence: TGTGCCAGCAGTTTGTCTGCGGCATTGGAAGCTTTCTTT. Full variable domain (rest looked up from reference TRBV28 and TRBJ1-1): DVKVTQSSRYLVKRTGEKVFLECVQDMDHENMFWYRQDPGLGLRLIYFSYDVKMKEKGDIPEGYSVSREKKERFSLILESASTNQTSMYLCASSLSAALEAFFGQGTRLTVV.

This clonotype was detected only a few times. V usage is TRBV28 and J usage is TRBJ2-1; 11 bases match TRBD2. In germline, CDR1 is MDHEN, CDR2 SYDVKM. Germline trimming cut 4 bases from V and 10 bases from J; bases unmatched to any gene: 12. The CDR3 covers 16 residues. Here the CDR3 DNA reads TGTGCCAGCAGTTCTCCGGGACTAGCGGCTTTGGGGGAGCAGTTCTTC. It encodes CASSSPGLAALGEQFF.

This clonotype was counted at least ten times. V usage is TRBV27 and J usage is TRBJ2-1; D is possibly TRBD1 (6 bases). Germline CDR1 reads MNHEY; CDR2 reads SMNVEV (reference sequence). V dropped 5 bases and J dropped 8 bases, with 13 bases sitting between them. There are 13 residues in the CDR3. CDR3 sequence (DNA): TGTGCCAGCAGTCGGGCAGGGGTTTATGAGCAGTTCTTC. The encoded protein is CASSRAGVYEQFF.

To note about this clonotype: A much more abundant neighbour one base away suggests this may be a read error. The chain joins TRBV3-1 to TRBJ2-1, with a tentative D call TRBD1 (6 bases). Germline assignment: CDR1 LGHDT and CDR2 YNNKEL (reference sequence). This CDR3 is 15 amino acids long. As DNA, the CDR3 is TGTGCCAGCAGCCGCTCGGCAGGGGCCTACAATGAGCAGTCCTTC. It yields the protein CASSRSAGAYNEQSF.

This clonotype appeared a few times. The chain is built from TRBV10-3 and TRBJ1-4; D gene ambiguous. Germline-derived CDR1 and CDR2 are ENHRY and SYGVKD. Trimming took off 3 bases at V and 0 bases at J, with 8 bases between the two ends. There are 15 residues in the CDR3. In nucleotides, the CDR3 is TGTGCCATCAGTGAAAATGGGGCAACTAATGAAAAACTGTTTTTT. This sequence encodes CAISENGATNEKLFF.

This clonotype has at least ten counts. The chain's CDR3 is CASSLGGRGTGEQFF. The CDR3 DNA sequence: TGTGCCAGCAGCCTTGGAGGCAGGGGGACGGGTGAGCAGTTCTTC. V gene TRBV5-6 combines with J gene TRBJ2-1; TRBD1 aligns across 7 bases. J lost 9 bases, V lost 4 bases, and 13 bases had no gene match. The CDR3 consists of 15 residues. CDR1 and CDR2 (germline): SGHDT, YYEEEE.

This clonotype was recorded a few times. The gene calls are TRBV4-3 and TRBJ1-5; 9 nucleotides agree with TRBD1. J gave up 3 bases and V 4 bases, and 4 bases lay outside the gene matches. Looked up from germline, CDR1 is LGHNA and CDR2 is YSLEER. This CDR3 has 15 amino acids. The CDR3 coding sequence is TGCGCCAGCAGCCGAACAGGGGGCGACAATCAGCCCCAGCATTTT. Its protein product is CASSRTGGDNQPQHF.

This clonotype was seen more than once but under ten times. The chain joins TRBV12-3 or TRBV12-4 to TRBJ1-3; 8 positions match TRBD1. The CDR3 length is 13 residues. V shed 7 bases, J shed 10 bases, and the junction held 9 bases outside the gene matches. As DNA, the CDR3 is TGTGCCAGCACCCCGGACAGGGAGGTGACCATATATTTT. It translates to CASTPDREVTIYF.

The J gene is TRBJ2-1, the V gene TRBV29-1, with no clear D. The CDR3 spans 12 residues. V was shortened by 6 bases and J by 8 bases, with 14 bases between the two germline ends. CDR1 is SQVTM and CDR2 is ANQGSEA in the germline V gene. The CDR3 nucleotides read TGCAGCGTCCGCCGGAGTAACTATGAGCAGTTCTTC. It is translated as CSVRRSNYEQFF.

This clonotype was counted at least ten times. The J gene is TRBJ2-5, the V gene TRBV5-1; possibly TRBD2 for D (6 bases). The CDR3 runs 14 residues. CDR1 SGHRS and CDR2 YFSETQ come from the germline V gene. Trimming pared 1 base from V and 3 bases from J, leaving 10 bases between. The CDR3 is CASSLSSGEETQYF. In DNA form, the CDR3 reads TGCGCCAGCAGCTTGAGTAGCGGTGAAGAGACCCAGTACTTC.

With regard to this clonotype: This may arise from a read error, as a much more abundant clone is one base away. The chain has TRBV27 and TRBJ2-1; 7 bases align to TRBD2. Germline V gene data show CDR1 as MNHEY and CDR2 as SMNVEV (reference sequence). J was trimmed by 3 bases and V by 8 bases; bases with no gene match: 13. CDR3 length: 16 amino acids. CDR3 nucleotides: TGTGCCAGCGGCTCGTGGGCGGGAGTGGGCTACAATGAGCAGTTCTTC. Its translation is CASGSWAGVGYNEQFF.

Many counts were recorded for this clonotype. The V and J genes are TRBV12-3 or TRBV12-4 and TRBJ2-7, with 13 bases fitting TRBD2. V was clipped by 5 bases and J by 4 bases; unmatched bases: 2. The CDR3 has 14 residues. CDR3 in amino acids: CASSKTSGRYEQYF. Written as DNA, the CDR3 is TGTGCCAGCAGTAAGACTAGCGGGAGGTACGAGCAGTACTTC.

The table lists this clonotype with many counts. The chain employs TRBV6-1 and TRBJ2-2, with a tentative D call TRBD2 (6 bases). The CDR3 has 15 residues. The V gene lost 1 base and the J gene lost 1 base, with 7 bases spanning the gap. The germline V gene has CDR1 MNHNS and CDR2 SASEGT. The CDR3 sequence is CASSEVSGNTGELFF. The DNA of the CDR3 is TGTGCCAGCAGTGAAGTTAGCGGGAACACCGGGGAGCTGTTTTTT.

Ten or more counts support this clonotype. The rearrangement uses TRBV12-3 or TRBV12-4 and TRBJ2-2; D may correspond to TRBD1 or TRBD2 (5 bases each). This CDR3 contains 15 residues. V lost 5 bases and J 4 bases, leaving 14 bases between the germline ends. CDR3 residues: CASSVQGAGTGELFF. In nucleotides, the CDR3 is TGTGCCAGCAGTGTTCAAGGGGCGGGCACCGGGGAGCTGTTTTTT.

Regarding this clonotype: This may be a read error: a much more frequent sequence differs by one nucleotide. The chain couples TRBV28 to TRBJ2-5; 7 positions agree with TRBD2. The CDR3 sequence is 14 residues long. Looked up from germline, CDR1 is MDHEN and CDR2 is SYDVKM. With V trimmed by 5 bases and J by 5 bases, 8 bases remained unmatched. The CDR3 protein is CASSTTGGMETQYF. Here the CDR3 DNA reads TGTGCCAGCAGTACGACGGGAGGTATGGAGACCCAGTACTTC.

The chain recombines TRBV27 with TRBJ1-2; 7 bases match TRBD1. CDR3 size: 15 residues. Germline CDR1 is MNHEY and CDR2 is SMNVEV (reference sequence). With 2 bases clipped from V and 1 base from J, the junction kept 4 bases outside the gene matches. The DNA for the CDR3 is TGTGCCAGCAGTTTAACCGGGACAGATAACTATGGCTACACCTTC. Amino acid sequence: CASSLTGTDNYGYTF.

This clonotype was recorded many times. The V and J genes are TRBV13 and TRBJ2-3; 11 bases align to TRBD2. From germline, CDR1 is PRHDT and CDR2 FYEKMQ (reference sequence). V trimming: 5 bases; J trimming: 0 bases; junction bases outside the gene matches: 7. The CDR3 runs to 17 residues. CDR3 protein: CASSPRLAGWSTDTQYF. CDR3 nucleotide sequence: TGTGCCAGCAGCCCCAGACTAGCGGGATGGAGCACAGATACGCAGTATTTT.